The 24 T cell receptor beta chains given below trace back to one sample, sequenced in a study of T cell changes during pregnancy in multiple sclerosis. Generated by immunoSEQ multiplex PCR, the TCRdb table keeps only in-frame clones and is missing some. The sample has 85,000 to 100,000 clones, roughly 92% seen once. The specimen comprised peripheral blood, sampled after pregnancy. Receptor source: a female donor with multiple sclerosis, enrolled in a pregnancy study.

V gene TRBV6-5 combines with J gene TRBJ1-3, with TRBD1 matching 7 bases. Trimming took 6 bases from V and 0 from J; bases not matched to a gene: 5. Germline values: CDR1 MNHEY, CDR2 SVGAGI. The CDR3 extends over 15 amino acids. CDR3 loop: CASSPDRASGNTIYF. CDR3 DNA: TGTGCCAGCAGCCCCGACAGGGCCTCTGGAAACACCATATATTTT.

The chain is built from TRBV6-5 and TRBJ2-3, with D perhaps TRBD1 (6 bases). CDR1 MNHEY and CDR2 SVGAGI come from the germline V gene. Trimming removed 6 bases at V and 3 bases at J, with 16 bases between. CDR3 length: 15 residues. The CDR3 region has the DNA TGTGCCAGCAGCTCGCGACGAAGGGGGACAGATACGCAGTATTTT. It codes for CASSSRRRGTDTQYF.

The CDR3 loop reads CASSLQGTSGRGDTQYF. CDR3 sequence (DNA): TGTGCCAGCAGCTTACAGGGGACTAGCGGGAGGGGGGATACGCAGTATTTT. This chain joins TRBV5-4 and TRBJ2-3; 16 bases line up with TRBD2. Trimming took 2 bases from V and 6 from J; bases not matched to a gene: 6. The CDR3 totals 17 residues. The germline V gene has CDR1 SGHNT and CDR2 YYREEE (reference sequence).

Comment on this clone: At one of its ends the junction is not consistent with the germline gene, which may arise from a read error. The V gene is TRBV27, the J gene TRBJ1-1; no firm D call. This CDR3 is built from 14 residues. CDR1 and CDR2 (germline): MNHEY, SMNVEV (reference sequence). DNA for the CDR3: TGTGCCAACAGTTTATGGGGAGGGAACACTGAAGCTTTCTTT. Its translation: CANSLWGGNTEAFF.

V and J are TRBV30 and TRBJ2-5, with D possibly matching TRBD1 (6 bases). V lost 5 bases and J lost 6, with 13 bases in between. The germline V gene has CDR1 GTSNPN and CDR2 SVGIG (reference sequence). The CDR3 has 12 residues. CDR3 nucleotide sequence: TGTGCCTGGCGCAAAGGGGGAAAGACCCAGTACTTC. It yields the protein CAWRKGGKTQYF.

The chain joins TRBV18 to TRBJ2-5, with TRBD2 identical over 11 bases. CDR1 is KGHSH and CDR2 is LQKENI in the germline V gene. J lost 5 bases, V lost 3 bases, and 5 bases had no gene match. CDR3 size: 15 residues. CDR3 in amino acids: CASSPLAGGLETQYF. The CDR3, as DNA: TGTGCCAGCTCACCTCTAGCGGGAGGTTTGGAGACCCAGTACTTC.

The chain combines TRBV5-1 with TRBJ2-1; 11 bases match TRBD2. After removal of 0 bases from V and 12 bases from J, the junction contained 8 bases not matched to a gene. The CDR3 runs 15 residues. The germline gives CDR1 SGHRS, CDR2 YFSETQ. The CDR3 DNA is TGCGCCAGCAGCTTGGCCGTTAGCGGGAGGGGAGGGCAGTTCTTC. The encoded protein is CASSLAVSGRGGQFF. The complete variable domain, with remaining parts taken from reference TRBV5-1 and TRBJ2-1, reads KAGVTQTPRYLIKTRGQQVTLSCSPISGHRSVSWYQQTPGQGLQFLFEYFSETQRNKGNFPGRFSGRQFSNSRSEMNVSTLELGDSALYLCASSLAVSGRGGQFFGPGTRLTVL.

V gene TRBV28 combines with J gene TRBJ1-3; TRBD1 is a possible D gene (6 bases). CDR1 and CDR2 from the germline V gene are MDHEN and SYDVKM. The CDR3 is 14 amino acids. V lost 5 bases and J lost 1, with 9 bases in between. CDR3 loop: CASSLTGSGNTIYF. The CDR3 region has the DNA TGTGCCAGCAGTCTCACAGGGTCTGGAAACACCATATATTTT.

The chain links TRBV5-1 to TRBJ1-4; 10 bases fit TRBD1. The CDR3 covers 14 residues. CDR1 is SGHRS, CDR2 YFSETQ, per germline. Trimming removed 4 bases from V and 7 bases from J; junction bases left unmatched: 4. In nucleotides, the CDR3 is TGCGCCAGCAGCACGGGACAGGGGACTGAAAAACTGTTTTTT. Protein sequence: CASSTGQGTEKLFF.

This chain links TRBV6-1 with TRBJ2-3, with D tentatively TRBD1 (5 bases). Germline CDR1 MNHNS, CDR2 SASEGT. This CDR3 comprises 14 residues. V lost 4 bases and J lost 2, with 10 bases in between. The CDR3 DNA sequence: TGTGCCAGCAGTGTACCCAGGGACACAGATACGCAGTATTTT. Its translation: CASSVPRDTDTQYF.

The V and J genes are TRBV27 and TRBJ2-7; possible D gene TRBD2, 6 bases. Looked up from germline, CDR1 is MNHEY and CDR2 is SMNVEV (reference sequence). The CDR3 is 13 amino acids. V was trimmed by 6 bases and J by 3 bases, leaving 12 bases between them. The CDR3 region is CASRLDGGYEQYF. For the CDR3, the DNA is TGTGCCAGCAGACTCGACGGGGGCTACGAGCAGTACTTC.

The rearrangement links TRBV19 to TRBJ2-3, with D possibly being TRBD2 (5 bases). This CDR3 is 15 amino acids long. Germline V gene data show CDR1 as LNHDA and CDR2 as SQIVND (reference sequence). The V gene lost 7 bases and the J gene lost 0 bases, with 14 bases spanning the gap. The CDR3 region has the DNA TGTGCCAGTACCCCGCTGGGCGGGAGCACAGATACGCAGTATTTT. Translating gives CASTPLGGSTDTQYF.

The rearrangement joins TRBV7-6 to TRBJ1-3; TRBD1 matches at 8 bases. The CDR3 spans 17 residues. CDR1 is SGHVS, CDR2 FNYEAQ, per germline. V shed 1 base, J shed 4 bases, and the junction held 9 bases outside the gene matches. The chain's CDR3 is CASSLEGQGIVGNTIYF. As DNA, the CDR3 is TGTGCCAGCAGCTTAGAAGGACAGGGAATAGTCGGAAACACCATATATTTT.

The CDR3 bases are TGTGCCAGCAGCTTAGTGAGACAGGGCGGCGAGCAGTACTTC. Its protein is CASSLVRQGGEQYF. The J gene is TRBJ2-7, the V gene TRBV7-8; 7 bases are a match to TRBD1. The CDR3 is made up of 14 amino acids. CDR1 is SGHVS and CDR2 is FQNEAQ in the germline V gene. V trimming: 1 base; J trimming: 6 bases; junction bases outside the gene matches: 6. The full variable domain, in which reference TRBV7-8 and TRBJ2-7 provide the parts outside the CDR3, is GAGVSQSPRYKVAKRGQDVALRCDPISGHVSLFWYQQALGQGPEFLTYFQNEAQLDKSGLPSDRFFAERPEGSVSTLKIQRTQQEDSAVYLCASSLVRQGGEQYFGPGTRLTVT.

The rearrangement links TRBV19 to TRBJ1-5; D ambiguous. The V gene's germline CDR1 is LNHDA and CDR2 SQIVND (reference sequence). V lost 2 bases and J lost 4, with 9 bases in between. The CDR3 consists of 14 residues. The CDR3 loop is CASSISGMNQPQHF. The CDR3 coding sequence is TGTGCCAGTAGTATATCGGGGATGAATCAGCCCCAGCATTTT.

This clone came up a few times. CDR3 bases: TGCGCCAGCAGCGAGGAAGTGCTGCCGGGACAGGGAGCAAATCAGCCCCAGCATTTT. This gives the protein CASSEEVLPGQGANQPQHF. This chain connects TRBV4-1 to TRBJ1-5, with 9 positions matching TRBD1. The germline gives CDR1 MGHRA, CDR2 YSYEKL. The ends lost 5 bases at V and 4 bases at J; junction bases unmatched: 18. This CDR3 comprises 19 residues.

The chain employs TRBV5-8 and TRBJ2-7, with TRBD2 matching 7 bases. The germline gives CDR1 SGHTS, CDR2 YDEGEE. V lost 4 bases and J lost 2; bases outside the gene matches: 6. The CDR3 spans 14 residues. The CDR3, as DNA: TGTGCCAGCAGCCAATGGGGGGGTACCTACGAGCAGTACTTC. Its protein product is CASSQWGGTYEQYF.

The chain uses TRBV7-6 and TRBJ2-7, with TRBD1 identical over 9 bases. Germline values: CDR1 SGHVS, CDR2 FNYEAQ. V was clipped by 2 bases and J by 7 bases; unmatched bases: 15. The CDR3 contains 17 residues. CDR3 region: CASSLSSGQGRVGEQYF. DNA for the CDR3: TGTGCCAGCAGCTTATCTTCGGGACAGGGAAGGGTAGGGGAGCAGTACTTC.

The chain employs TRBV7-2 and TRBJ2-5; tentatively, D is TRBD1 (7 bases). CDR3 size: 15 residues. V was clipped by 1 base and J by 5 bases, with 14 bases between them. Germline V gene sequence: CDR1 SGHTA, CDR2 FQGNSA. CDR3 sequence reads: CASSLGRGRVETQYF. CDR3 bases: TGTGCCAGCAGCTTAGGGAGGGGGCGCGTGGAGACCCAGTACTTC.

The gene calls are TRBV4-2 and TRBJ1-1; TRBD1 matches at 7 bases. Losses at the gene ends were 0 bases for V and 2 bases for J; bases not matched to a gene: 3. Germline lookup yields CDR1 LGHNA and CDR2 YNFKEQ. The CDR3 runs 15 residues. CDR3 nucleotide sequence: TGTGCCAGCAGCCAAGAAGAGGGGGCTAACACTGAAGCTTTCTTT. Protein product: CASSQEEGANTEAFF.

This chain connects TRBV27 to TRBJ2-7; TRBD1 is a possible D gene (6 bases). Germline CDR1 reads MNHEY; CDR2 reads SMNVEV (reference sequence). This CDR3 contains 16 residues. Trimming left V 5 bases short and J 0 bases short, with 17 bases between. CDR3 sequence reads: CASSPPGTFGSYEQYF. CDR3 nucleotides: TGTGCCAGCAGTCCGCCGGGGACATTCGGCTCCTACGAGCAGTACTTC.

A remark on this clone: One junction end disagrees with the germline gene, perhaps due to a read error. This chain joins TRBV7-2 and TRBJ2-1; the match to TRBD2 covers 9 bases. The CDR3 is made up of 16 amino acids. Germline V gives CDR1 SGHTA, CDR2 FQGNSA. CDR3 nucleotide sequence: TGTGCCAGCACCTTAGCGGGAGTAGGTTTGAGGAATGAGCAGTTCTTC. As protein: CASTLAGVGLRNEQFF. Full variable domain (outside the CDR3, taken from reference TRBV7-2 and TRBJ2-1): GAGVSQSPSNKVTEKGKDVELRCDPISGHTALYWYRQSLGQGLEFLIYFQGNSAPDKSGLPSDRFSAERTGGSVSTLTIQRTQQEDSAVYLCASTLAGVGLRNEQFFGPGTRLTVL.

This chain links TRBV5-1 with TRBJ1-5, with unresolved D. CDR1 is SGHRS, CDR2 YFSETQ, per germline. The CDR3 length is 14 residues. Trimming cost V 0 bases and J 7 bases, with 11 bases left between them. CDR3 DNA: TGCGCCAGCAGCTTGGGGCAGGTAGGACAGCCCCAGCATTTT. This translates into CASSLGQVGQPQHF.

This clone has just one count. This chain links TRBV30 with TRBJ2-7, with 7 bases fitting TRBD2. The V gene's germline CDR1 is GTSNPN and CDR2 SVGIG (reference sequence). The CDR3 length is 14 residues. The V and J ends lost 4 bases and 1 base, in that order; junction bases with no gene match: 7. The CDR3, as DNA: TGTGCCTGGACCACGAGCGGGATTTCCTACGAGCAGTACTTC. This encodes CAWTTSGISYEQYF.